A single sample is the source of the 11 T cell receptor beta chains below, sequenced in a study of blood T cell repertoires in COVID-19. Libraries were prepared by immunoSEQ multiplex PCR; TCRdb keeps only in-frame clonotypes and omits some of them. The table includes more than 150,000 clones, about three quarters detected once. What was sequenced was peripheral blood. The receptor source for this set is a woman of 80 years or more with active or convalescent COVID-19.

The chain recombines TRBV5-6 with TRBJ2-1, with 11 positions matching TRBD2. The CDR3 is made up of 15 amino acids. V lost 2 bases to trimming and J lost 6 bases; unmatched junction nucleotides: 4. Germline V gene sequence: CDR1 SGHDT, CDR2 YYEEEE. CDR3 nucleotides: TGTGCCAGCAGCTTAAGACTAGCGGGAAGCAATGAGCAGTTCTTC. This encodes CASSLRLAGSNEQFF.

The chain is built from TRBV5-4 and TRBJ1-2, with 9 bases fitting TRBD1. The CDR3 runs 14 residues. Germline V gene sequence: CDR1 SGHNT, CDR2 YYREEE (reference sequence). With 4 bases clipped from V and 2 bases from J, the junction kept 3 bases outside the gene matches. The CDR3 DNA reads as TGTGCCAGCAGCGTGGGACAGGGAAACTATGGCTACACCTTC. Translating gives CASSVGQGNYGYTF.

This clone was seen more than once but under ten times. This chain connects TRBV19 to TRBJ1-1; weak D call: TRBD1 (5 bases). The CDR3 totals 14 residues. The ends were cut back, 6 bases at V and 4 bases at J, with 15 bases in the middle. The germline gives CDR1 LNHDA, CDR2 SQIVND (reference sequence). The CDR3 reads CASSQSAGGTEAFF. As DNA, the CDR3 is TGTGCCAGTAGCCAATCAGCGGGGGGCACTGAAGCTTTCTTT.

This chain connects TRBV2 to TRBJ1-5; D is ambiguous. V gave up 9 bases and J gave up 2 bases, with 11 bases separating them. This CDR3 region has 13 residues. Germline CDR1 and CDR2: SNHLY and FYNNEI. CDR3 region: CASHGLGNQPQHF. Here the CDR3 DNA reads TGTGCCAGTCACGGGTTAGGCAATCAGCCCCAGCATTTT.

This clone occurred a few times. The chain couples TRBV5-1 to TRBJ1-2, with a weak D call TRBD1 (6 bases). Between the trimmed V and J ends, which lost 4 bases and 5 bases, there was a span of 12 bases. The CDR3 sequence is 13 residues long. Germline V gene lookup returns CDR1 SGHRS and CDR2 YFSETQ. As DNA, the CDR3 is TGCGCCAGCAGCGAGACAGGAGTTTATGGCTACACCTTC. Residues: CASSETGVYGYTF.

This chain uses TRBV3-1 (or the pseudogene TRBV3-2) with TRBJ1-2; D gene ambiguous. Germline V lookup: CDR1 LGHDT, CDR2 YNNKEL (reference sequence). The CDR3 is 13 amino acids. The ends were cut back, 0 bases at V and 14 bases at J, with 16 bases in the middle. The CDR3 coding sequence is TGTGCCAGCAGCCAAGAAAGGTTGAGCGCCACTACCTTC. Residues: CASSQERLSATTF.

This chain uses TRBV4-2 with TRBJ2-7; no clear D gene. Germline assignment: CDR1 LGHNA and CDR2 YNFKEQ. There are 11 residues in the CDR3. V shed 2 bases and J shed 4 bases, with 3 bases lying between them. This CDR3 is CASSQQYEQYF. CDR3 sequence (DNA): TGTGCCAGCAGCCAACAGTACGAGCAGTACTTC.

The chain links TRBV4-3 to TRBJ2-1; 13 bases are shared with TRBD2. Looked up from germline, CDR1 is LGHNA and CDR2 is YSLEER. The length of the CDR3 is 16 residues. After removal of 3 bases from V and 7 bases from J, the junction contained 6 bases not matched to a gene. CDR3 loop: CASSHLALAGGNEQFF. The DNA for the CDR3 is TGCGCCAGCAGCCACTTAGCACTAGCGGGGGGGAATGAGCAGTTCTTC.

This rearrangement joins TRBV9 to TRBJ2-4; weak D call: TRBD1 (6 bases). The CDR3 is 16 amino acids. The V end lost 3 bases, the J end lost 0 bases, and 13 bases lay between the germline ends. Per the germline V gene, CDR1 is SGDLS and CDR2 is YYNGEE. CDR3 DNA sequence: TGTGCCAGCAGCGCAGGACAGATCATAGCCAAAAACATTCAGTACTTC. Translated, it gives CASSAGQIIAKNIQYF. Combining the CDR3 with reference TRBV9 and TRBJ2-4 gives the whole variable domain DSGVTQTPKHLITATGQRVTLRCSPRSGDLSVYWYQQSLDQGLQFLIQYYNGEERAKGNILERFSAQQFPDLHSELNLSSLELGDSALYFCASSAGQIIAKNIQYFGAGTRLSVL.

This clone has more than one count but fewer than ten. V is TRBV7-3 and J is TRBJ2-7; 11 nucleotides align to TRBD1. J was trimmed by 3 bases and V by 5 bases; bases with no gene match: 9. There are 16 residues in the CDR3. Germline V CDR1 and CDR2: SGHTA, FQGTGA. As DNA, the CDR3 is TGTGCCAGCAGCCCCGTCGGCGGGACAGGGGGCTACGAGCAGTACTTC. Encoded protein: CASSPVGGTGGYEQYF.

The chain links TRBV2 to TRBJ2-3; tentatively, D is TRBD2 (6 bases). The CDR3 length is 15 residues. The ends were cut back, 4 bases at V and 5 bases at J, with 16 bases in the middle. Germline loops: CDR1 SNHLY, CDR2 FYNNEI. CDR3 bases: TGTGCCAGCAGTGGCTGGGGGTGGGGGGTAGATACGCAGTATTTT. Its translation is CASSGWGWGVDTQYF.